The 30 T cell receptor beta chains presented below share a single source sample, sequenced in a study of blood T cell repertoires in COVID-19. TCRdb's copy holds only in-frame clones and misses some; the assay was immunoSEQ multiplex PCR. The sample shows 75,000 to 95,000 clones, about 70% of them seen only once. Sequencing used peripheral blood. These receptors all come from a woman between 55 and 75 years old in a cohort sampled during active or convalescent COVID-19.

This clone was found a few times. The chain carries TRBV6-5 and TRBJ1-5, with D unclear. CDR3 length: 14 residues. Germline V gives CDR1 MNHEY, CDR2 SVGAGI. V was cut by 4 bases and J by 6 bases, with 13 bases left in between. CDR3 nucleotides: TGTGCCAGCAGTTCCTACATCCGGAGTCAGCCCCAGCATTTT. Translated: CASSSYIRSQPQHF.

This chain links TRBV13 with TRBJ2-3; possible D gene TRBD1, 7 bases. This CDR3 has 14 amino acids. V lost 5 bases to trimming and J lost 6 bases, with 15 bases between them. The germline gives CDR1 PRHDT, CDR2 FYEKMQ (reference sequence). The CDR3 loop reads CASSRQGGWDTQYF. CDR3 DNA: TGTGCCAGCAGCCGACAGGGAGGTTGGGATACGCAGTATTTT.

V gene TRBV3-1 (or the pseudogene TRBV3-2) combines with J gene TRBJ2-7; perhaps TRBD1 as D (6 bases). Trimming pared 4 bases from V and 2 bases from J, leaving 6 bases between. CDR3 length equals 12 residues. Per the germline V gene, CDR1 is LGHDT and CDR2 is YNNKEL (reference sequence). The CDR3 DNA sequence: TGTGCCAGCAGCCGGGACACCTACGAGCAGTACTTC. Amino acids: CASSRDTYEQYF.

Only one count was recorded for this clone. The rearrangement uses TRBV30 and TRBJ2-1; 7 bases are shared with TRBD2. Germline V gives CDR1 GTSNPN, CDR2 SVGIG (reference sequence). Losses at the gene ends were 1 base for V and 9 bases for J; bases not matched to a gene: 18. The CDR3 contains 17 residues. The CDR3 coding sequence is TGTGCCTGGAGTGGGAGTATCGGGGGGTCCTTTGAAGGTGAGCAGTTCTTC. Translating it yields CAWSGSIGGSFEGEQFF.

The chain links TRBV7-8 to TRBJ1-2; D call uncertain. The CDR3 spans 13 residues. V shed 3 bases and J shed 2 bases, with 7 bases lying between them. CDR1 SGHVS and CDR2 FQNEAQ come from the germline V gene. The CDR3 spells CASSFLRNYGYTF. CDR3 bases: TGTGCCAGCAGCTTCCTACGAAACTATGGCTACACCTTC.

This clone was seen more than once but under ten times. The V and J genes are TRBV12-3 or TRBV12-4 and TRBJ1-5; 7 positions match TRBD1. This CDR3 is 13 amino acids long. V lost 6 bases to trimming and J lost 4 bases; unmatched junction nucleotides: 3. The CDR3 protein is CASSSGQNQPQHF. The CDR3 DNA sequence: TGTGCCAGCAGCTCGGGACAGAATCAGCCCCAGCATTTT.

The J gene is TRBJ2-5, the V gene TRBV5-1; TRBD1 might be the D (6 bases). V dropped 3 bases and J dropped 1 base, with 10 bases sitting between them. This CDR3 is built from 14 residues. CDR1 and CDR2 (germline): SGHRS, YFSETQ. The CDR3 nucleotides read TGCGCCAGCAGCTCTGGACAGCTCCAAGAGACCCAGTACTTC. The encoded protein is CASSSGQLQETQYF.

The chain recombines TRBV2 with TRBJ2-7; D is possibly TRBD1 (5 bases). Trimming took off 6 bases at V and 12 bases at J, with 24 bases between the two ends. The CDR3 has 14 residues. Germline V lookup: CDR1 SNHLY, CDR2 FYNNEI. As DNA, the CDR3 is TGTGCCAGCAGGGGATTAGGGGATTCCAACCCACTGTACTTC. Translating gives CASRGLGDSNPLYF.

This clone was recorded only once. This chain links TRBV7-6 with TRBJ1-2; D is unclear. The CDR3 is made up of 13 amino acids. The ends were cut back, 3 bases at V and 6 bases at J, with 11 bases in the middle. Germline-derived CDR1 and CDR2 are SGHVS and FNYEAQ. Written as DNA, the CDR3 is TGTGCCAGCAGCTTCAGTGGTCAAAATGGCTACACCTTC. It specifies CASSFSGQNGYTF. Combining the CDR3 with reference TRBV7-6 and TRBJ1-2 gives the whole variable domain GAGVSQSPRYKVTKRGQDVALRCDPISGHVSLYWYRQALGQGPEFLTYFNYEAQQDKSGLPNDRFSAERPEGSISTLTIQRTEQRDSAMYRCASSFSGQNGYTFGSGTRLTVV.

The genes are TRBV4-3 and TRBJ1-2; perhaps TRBD1 as D (5 bases). The ends were cut back, 0 bases at V and 4 bases at J, with 12 bases in the middle. The CDR3 runs 15 residues. Germline V gene lookup returns CDR1 LGHNA and CDR2 YSLEER. The CDR3, as DNA: TGCGCCAGCAGCCAAGATCCTACAGGCCGCTATGGCTACACCTTC. Amino acids: CASSQDPTGRYGYTF.

The chain couples TRBV4-2 to TRBJ1-1; D unclear. Germline assignment: CDR1 LGHNA and CDR2 YNFKEQ. The CDR3 runs 14 residues. Trimming took 0 bases from V and 4 from J, leaving 9 bases between them. As DNA, the CDR3 is TGTGCCAGCAGCCAAGATTTGAGGGTCACTGAAGCTTTCTTT. The encoded protein is CASSQDLRVTEAFF.

This clone showed up just a few times. V and J are TRBV2 and TRBJ2-2; the match to TRBD2 covers 12 bases. V shed 6 bases and J 1 base; nucleotides not matched to a gene: 15. This CDR3 is built from 20 residues. Germline values: CDR1 SNHLY, CDR2 FYNNEI. DNA for the CDR3: TGTGCCAGCAGACCGCACAGAGGACTAGCGGGGAGTAGGAACACCGGGGAGCTGTTTTTT. It yields the protein CASRPHRGLAGSRNTGELFF.

The chain joins TRBV19 to TRBJ2-1; the match to TRBD1 covers 7 bases. The germline CDR1 and CDR2 sequences are LNHDA and SQIVND (reference sequence). The trim removed 8 bases at V and 7 bases at J, leaving 20 bases unmatched. This CDR3 contains 17 residues. CDR3 sequence reads: CASAHTGARRARNEQFF. The CDR3 coding sequence is TGTGCCAGTGCCCATACAGGGGCCAGAAGAGCCCGGAATGAGCAGTTCTTC.

This chain joins TRBV5-1 and TRBJ2-1; the match to TRBD1 covers 11 bases. Germline CDR1 is SGHRS and CDR2 is YFSETQ. J gave up 2 bases and V 4 bases, and 2 bases lay outside the gene matches. The CDR3 is made up of 15 amino acids. In nucleotides, the CDR3 is TGCGCCAGCAGCCCGGACAGGGGGCCCTACAATGAGCAGTTCTTC. As protein: CASSPDRGPYNEQFF. Filled out from reference TRBV5-1 and TRBJ2-1, the complete variable domain reads KAGVTQTPRYLIKTRGQQVTLSCSPISGHRSVSWYQQTPGQGLQFLFEYFSETQRNKGNFPGRFSGRQFSNSRSEMNVSTLELGDSALYLCASSPDRGPYNEQFFGPGTRLTVL.

V is TRBV5-5 and J is TRBJ1-3; D unclear. The CDR3 totals 13 residues. V was trimmed by 5 bases and J by 2 bases, leaving 8 bases between them. Looked up from germline, CDR1 is SGHKS and CDR2 is YYEKEE (reference sequence). This CDR3 reads CASRLPPGNTIYF. In DNA form, the CDR3 reads TGTGCCAGCAGACTTCCCCCTGGAAACACCATATATTTT. Combining the CDR3 with reference TRBV5-5 and TRBJ1-3 gives the whole variable domain DAGVTQSPTHLIKTRGQQVTLRCSPISGHKSVSWYQQVLGQGPQFIFQYYEKEERGRGNFPDRFSARQFPNYSSELNVNALLLGDSALYLCASRLPPGNTIYFGEGSWLTVV.

The CDR3 nucleotides read TGTGCCAGTAGTATGGGGCGAAGTAGGACCGGGGAGCTGTTTTTT. It codes for CASSMGRSRTGELFF. J is TRBJ2-2 and V is TRBV19; D may be TRBD1 (5 bases). Germline V gene lookup returns CDR1 LNHDA and CDR2 SQIVND (reference sequence). Between the trimmed V and J ends, which lost 3 bases and 5 bases, there was a span of 13 bases. There are 15 residues in the CDR3. The full variable domain, its missing parts supplied by reference TRBV19 and TRBJ2-2, is DGGITQSPKYLFRKEGQNVTLSCEQNLNHDAMYWYRQDPGQGLRLIYYSQIVNDFQKGDIAEGYSVSREKKESFPLTVTSAQKNPTAFYLCASSMGRSRTGELFFGEGSRLTVL.

The chain joins TRBV11-2 to TRBJ2-7; D gene ambiguous. Trimming took 0 bases from V and 4 from J, leaving 7 bases between them. Germline V lookup: CDR1 SGHAT, CDR2 FQNNGV. The CDR3 has 13 residues. CDR3 region: CASSLDSRYEQYF. The CDR3 DNA is TGTGCCAGCAGCTTAGATAGCAGATACGAGCAGTACTTC.

The rearrangement links TRBV30 to TRBJ1-1; D is possibly TRBD1 (5 bases). The V and J ends lost 5 bases and 4 bases respectively, with 11 bases between them. Germline values: CDR1 GTSNPN, CDR2 SVGIG (reference sequence). There are 12 residues in the CDR3. CDR3 region: CAWDPGGTEAFF. The CDR3 nucleotides read TGTGCCTGGGATCCGGGGGGCACTGAAGCTTTCTTT.

This chain uses TRBV4-1 with TRBJ2-1, with TRBD1 matching over 11 bases. The germline V gene has CDR1 MGHRA and CDR2 YSYEKL. Losses at the gene ends were 2 bases for V and 2 bases for J; bases not matched to a gene: 5. CDR3 size: 17 residues. The CDR3 region has the DNA TGCGCCAGCAGCCAACCCAGGACAGGGGGCGCCTACAATGAGCAGTTCTTC. Amino acids: CASSQPRTGGAYNEQFF.

The J gene is TRBJ2-6, the V gene TRBV5-1; TRBD1 is a possible D gene (5 bases). Trimming shortened V by 1 base and J by 2 bases, and 13 bases separated the two germline ends. In germline, CDR1 is SGHRS, CDR2 YFSETQ. This CDR3 contains 17 residues. The CDR3 loop is CASSLTTAFPGANVLTF. In DNA, the CDR3 is TGCGCCAGCAGCTTGACGACAGCCTTTCCTGGGGCCAACGTCCTGACTTTC.

In this sample, this clone turned up a few times. The chain employs TRBV2 and TRBJ1-6; TRBD1 matches at 8 bases. CDR1 is SNHLY and CDR2 is FYNNEI in the germline V gene. Trimming removed 7 bases from V and 9 bases from J; junction bases left unmatched: 5. The CDR3 consists of 13 residues. The CDR3 spells CASNGQGGSPLHF. For the CDR3, the DNA is TGTGCCAGCAATGGACAGGGTGGTTCACCCCTCCACTTT.

This sequence joins TRBV13 and TRBJ2-6; D remains ambiguous. Between the trimmed V and J ends, which lost 1 base and 2 bases, there was a span of 6 bases. CDR1 and CDR2 from the germline V gene are PRHDT and FYEKMQ (reference sequence). There are 15 residues in the CDR3. The CDR3 loop reads CASSLALPGANVLTF. CDR3 coding DNA: TGTGCCAGCAGCTTAGCTCTCCCTGGGGCCAACGTCCTGACTTTC.

The chain couples TRBV5-1 to TRBJ2-5; D gene ambiguous. The germline V gene encodes CDR1 SGHRS and CDR2 YFSETQ. V lost 6 bases, J lost 2 bases, and 5 bases lay in between. This CDR3 spans 11 amino acids. In nucleotides, the CDR3 is TGCGCCAGCACACAGCAAGAGACCCAGTACTTC. It translates to CASTQQETQYF.

The CDR3 coding sequence is TGTGCCAGCAGTTTTTCGGGGGATCAGCCCCAGCATTTT. Its translation: CASSFSGDQPQHF. The chain is built from TRBV12-3 or TRBV12-4 and TRBJ1-5, with D perhaps matching TRBD1 (5 bases). CDR3 length: 13 amino acids. V was pared by 3 bases and J by 5 bases, with 8 bases between.

V usage is TRBV9 and J usage is TRBJ2-3, with 8 nucleotides matching TRBD1. V gave up 0 bases and J gave up 1 base; unmatched junction bases: 4. The CDR3 extends over 16 amino acids. CDR1 SGDLS and CDR2 YYNGEE come from the germline V gene. The CDR3 loop reads CASSVDTGGRTDTQYF. The DNA for the CDR3 is TGTGCCAGCAGCGTAGATACAGGGGGACGCACAGATACGCAGTATTTT.

The chain has TRBV2 and TRBJ1-2; D remains ambiguous. Trimming cost V 5 bases and J 14 bases, with 27 bases left between them. Germline V gene lookup returns CDR1 SNHLY and CDR2 FYNNEI. The CDR3 has 15 residues. In DNA form, the CDR3 reads TGTGCCAGCAGTAGGAATGGGTGGCCCGGTGAAGTGAGGACCTTC. Translated, it gives CASSRNGWPGEVRTF. The full variable domain, completed using reference TRBV2 and TRBJ1-2, is EPEVTQTPSHQVTQMGQEVILRCVPISNHLYFYWYRQILGQKVEFLVSFYNNEISEKSEIFDDQFSVERPDGSNFTLKIRSTKLEDSAMYFCASSRNGWPGEVRTFGSGTRLTVV.

DNA for the CDR3: TGCGCCAGTTCCCTCGAGGGCGGACGCAATCAGCCCCAGCATTTT. The encoded protein is CASSLEGGRNQPQHF. The chain links TRBV5-1 to TRBJ1-5; no clear D gene. V was trimmed by 8 bases and J by 2 bases, leaving 17 bases between them. Germline values: CDR1 SGHRS, CDR2 YFSETQ. The CDR3 spans 15 residues.

The CDR3 DNA is TGTGCCAGCAGCCAAACAAACCCCGGACAGGGTTACGAGCAGTACTTC. It codes for CASSQTNPGQGYEQYF. The chain has TRBV14 and TRBJ2-7; TRBD1 agrees at 8 bases. CDR3 length: 16 residues. Germline values: CDR1 SGHDN, CDR2 FVKESK. The J segment lost 4 bases and the V segment lost 2 bases, leaving 10 bases of the junction unmatched. The variable domain in full, completed from reference TRBV14 and TRBJ2-7, reads EAGVTQFPSHSVIEKGQTVTLRCDPISGHDNLYWYRRVMGKEIKFLLHFVKESKQDESGMPNNRFLAERTGGTYSTLKVQPAELEDSGVYFCASSQTNPGQGYEQYFGPGTRLTVT.

CDR3 DNA sequence: TGTGCCAGCAGCTTGGCTCCCCAGGTGGTCTACGAGCAGTACTTC. It specifies CASSLAPQVVYEQYF. The V call is TRBV5-6, the J call TRBJ2-7; the D is unclear. In germline, CDR1 is SGHDT, CDR2 YYEEEE. This CDR3 has 15 residues. V lost 0 bases, J lost 3 bases, and 13 bases lay in between. The variable domain in full, completed from reference TRBV5-6 and TRBJ2-7, reads DAGVTQSPTHLIKTRGQQVTLRCSPKSGHDTVSWYQQALGQGPQFIFQYYEEEERQRGNFPDRFSGHQFPNYSSELNVNALLLGDSALYLCASSLAPQVVYEQYFGPGTRLTVT.

The J gene is TRBJ1-6, the V gene TRBV3-1 (or the pseudogene TRBV3-2), with D tentatively TRBD1 (5 bases). The V gene lost 9 bases and the J gene lost 7 bases, with 16 bases spanning the gap. The CDR3 has 14 residues. Germline lookup yields CDR1 LGHDT and CDR2 YNNKEL (reference sequence). CDR3 nucleotide sequence: TGTGCCAGTAACAGGAAAAATGAGAATTCACCCCTCCACTTT. It codes for CASNRKNENSPLHF.